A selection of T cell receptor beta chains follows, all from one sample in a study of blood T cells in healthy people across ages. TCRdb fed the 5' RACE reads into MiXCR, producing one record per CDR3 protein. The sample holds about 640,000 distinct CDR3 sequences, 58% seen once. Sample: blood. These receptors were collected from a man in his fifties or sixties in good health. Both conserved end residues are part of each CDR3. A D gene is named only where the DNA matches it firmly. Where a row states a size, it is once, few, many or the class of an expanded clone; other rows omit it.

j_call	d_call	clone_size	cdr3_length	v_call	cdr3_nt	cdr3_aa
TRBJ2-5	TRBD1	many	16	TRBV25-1	TGTGCCAGCAGTGACCGGACAGGGACAAGTCGGGAGACCCAGTACTTC	CASSDRTGTSRETQYF
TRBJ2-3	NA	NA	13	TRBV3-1	TGTGCCAGCAGCCAAGGGACTCCATATACGCAGTATTTT	CASSQGTPYTQYF
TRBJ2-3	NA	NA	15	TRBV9	TGTGCCAGCAGCGTAGGTGGGGGGCAGTGGGATACGCAGTATTTT	CASSVGGGQWDTQYF
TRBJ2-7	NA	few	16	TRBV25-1	TGTGCCAGCAGTGAATACACTAGGGACCCATCCTACGAGCAGTACTTC	CASSEYTRDPSYEQYF
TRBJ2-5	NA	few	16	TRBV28	TGTGCCAGCAGTTTGGGCCTCTCCGCGGGCGAAGAGACCCAGTACTTC	CASSLGLSAGEETQYF
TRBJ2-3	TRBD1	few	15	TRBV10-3	TGTGCCATCAGAAGACAGGGTCTAGGCACAGATACGCAGTATTTT	CAIRRQGLGTDTQYF
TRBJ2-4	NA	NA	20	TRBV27	TGTGCCAGCAGCCATAGGGGGGGGAGGCCTACCCGGAGCGCCAAAAACATTCAGTACTTC	CASSHRGGRPTRSAKNIQYF
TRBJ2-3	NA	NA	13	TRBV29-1	TGCAGCGTTGCGCCGACAAACGCGGATACGCTGTATTTT	CSVAPTNADTLYF
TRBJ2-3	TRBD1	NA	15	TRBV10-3	TGTGCCATCTCCGGGACAGGGCTCGGGACAGATACGCAGTATTTT	CAISGTGLGTDTQYF
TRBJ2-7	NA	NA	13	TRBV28	TGTGCCAGCAGCGCCGCTCCCTACAATGAGCAGTACTTC	CASSAAPYNEQYF
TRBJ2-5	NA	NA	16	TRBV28	TGTGCCAGCAGTTATTGGGCGGCAGGACTGCAAGAGATCCAGTACTTC	CASSYWAAGLQEIQYF
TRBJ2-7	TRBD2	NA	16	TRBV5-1	TGCGCCAGCAGCTTGGCCGGGACTAGCAGCTACAATGAGCAGTACTTC	CASSLAGTSSYNEQYF
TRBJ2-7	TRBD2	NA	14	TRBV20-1	TGCAGTGCTACCCAGCGGGGGGGCCCAGACGAGCAGTACTTC	CSATQRGGPDEQYF
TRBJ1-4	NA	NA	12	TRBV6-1	TGTGCCAGCAAAAACCCGGACAGCAAACTGTTTTTT	CASKNPDSKLFF
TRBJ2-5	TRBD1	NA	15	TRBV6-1	TGTGCCAGCAGATCTGACAGGGGGCGGTGGGAGACCCAGTACTTC	CASRSDRGRWETQYF
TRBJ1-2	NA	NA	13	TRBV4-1	TGCGCCAGCAGCCCCGGGCAACAGTTTGGCTACACCTTC	CASSPGQQFGYTF
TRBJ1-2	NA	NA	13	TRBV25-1	TGTGCCAGCAGTGATTGGGGGAGAGATGGCTACACCTTC	CASSDWGRDGYTF
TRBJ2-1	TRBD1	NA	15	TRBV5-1	TGCGCCAGCAGCTGGACGGGACAGATCCACAATGAGCAGTTCTTC	CASSWTGQIHNEQFF
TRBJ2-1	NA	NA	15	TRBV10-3	TGTGCCATCAGTGAGTCTCGGGGGGCCCCCAATGAGCAGTTCTTC	CAISESRGAPNEQFF
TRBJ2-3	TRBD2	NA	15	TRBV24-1	TGTGCCACCAGTGCCCGACAGACTAGCACAGGTACGCAGTATTTT	CATSARQTSTGTQYF
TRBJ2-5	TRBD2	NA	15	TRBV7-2	TGTGCCAGCAGCTTAGAGGCTAGCGGTCAAGAGACCCAGTACTTC	CASSLEASGQETQYF
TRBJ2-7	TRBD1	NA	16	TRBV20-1	TGCAGTGCTACGGACAGGGGGCTGAGCTCCTACAATGAGCAGTACTTC	CSATDRGLSSYNEQYF
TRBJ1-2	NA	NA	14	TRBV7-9	TGTGCCAGCAGCTTAACCCTCGGTGGAAATGGCTACACCTTC	CASSLTLGGNGYTF
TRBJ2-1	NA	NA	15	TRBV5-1	TGCGCCAGCAAAAAACATGTGGGGGAGTACAATGAGCAGTTCTTC	CASKKHVGEYNEQFF
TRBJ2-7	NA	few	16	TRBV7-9	TGTGCCAGCAGCTTAGCTACACAGGGAGGGTCCTACGAGCAGTACTTC	CASSLATQGGSYEQYF
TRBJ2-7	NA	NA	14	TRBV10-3	TGTGCCATCAGTGGGGCGGGGGCCCTCTACGAGCAGTACTTC	CAISGAGALYEQYF
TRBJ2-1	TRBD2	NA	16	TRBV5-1	TGCGCCAGCAGCTTAAGACTAGCGGGCTCCTACAATGAGCAGTTCTTC	CASSLRLAGSYNEQFF
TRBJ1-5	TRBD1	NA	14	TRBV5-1	TGCACCAGCAGCGCTGGGACAGAGAATCAGCCCCAGCATTTT	CTSSAGTENQPQHF
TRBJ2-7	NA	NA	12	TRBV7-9	TGTGCCAGCAGCCACCAGGACCACGAGCAGTACTTC	CASSHQDHEQYF
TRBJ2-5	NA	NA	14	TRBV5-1	TGCGCCAGCAGCTTGCACTTGGGGCGGGAGACCCAGTACTTC	CASSLHLGRETQYF
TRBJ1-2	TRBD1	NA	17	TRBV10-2	TGCGCCAGCAGTGAGTCTTTCACAGGGGGCACTCCCTATGGCTACACCTTC	CASSESFTGGTPYGYTF
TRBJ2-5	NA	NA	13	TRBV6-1	TGTGCCAGCAGTTGGGCAGGGGCAGAGACCCAGTACTTC	CASSWAGAETQYF
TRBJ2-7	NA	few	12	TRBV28	TGTGCCAGCAAGGGCAGCTCCTACGAGCAGTACTTC	CASKGSSYEQYF
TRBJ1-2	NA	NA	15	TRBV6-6	TGTGCCAGCCAACACAGTCAACTCGGAGGATATGGCTACACCTTC	CASQHSQLGGYGYTF
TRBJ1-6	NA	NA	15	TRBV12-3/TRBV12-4	TGTGTCAGCACCGACAGGTTGGGGCTTTATTCACCCCTCCACTTT	CVSTDRLGLYSPLHF
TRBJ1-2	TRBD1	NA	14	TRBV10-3	TGTGCCATCAGTGAGAACCGGGACAGGGGAGGCTACACCTTT	CAISENRDRGGYTF
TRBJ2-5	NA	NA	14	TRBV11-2	TGTGCCAGCAGCCCCCGGGTAGCGCAAGAGACCCAGTACTTC	CASSPRVAQETQYF
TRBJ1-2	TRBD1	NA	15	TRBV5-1	TGCGCCAGCAGCAACCGGACAGGGATGGGCTATGGCTACACCTTC	CASSNRTGMGYGYTF
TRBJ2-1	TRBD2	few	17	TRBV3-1	TGTGCCAGCAGCCACATGACTAGCGGGGGTGGTTACAATGAGCAGTTCTTC	CASSHMTSGGGYNEQFF
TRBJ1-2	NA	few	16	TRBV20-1	TGCAGTGCTAGAGATGTCCGGGCTGGATCTTTGGATGGCTACACCTTC	CSARDVRAGSLDGYTF
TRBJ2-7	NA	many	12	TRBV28	TGTGCCAGCAGCAGGGGAACCTACGAGCAGTACTTC	CASSRGTYEQYF
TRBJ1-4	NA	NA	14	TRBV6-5	TGTGCCAGCAGCCCGACGGTGATTAGTGAAAAACTGTTTTTT	CASSPTVISEKLFF
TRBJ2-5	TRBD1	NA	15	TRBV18	TGTGCCAGCTCAATACCGGGACAGGGACGAGAGACCCAGTACTTC	CASSIPGQGRETQYF
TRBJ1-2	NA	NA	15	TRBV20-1	TGCAGTGCTAGAGACAGGGGCGCGCCTGACTATGGCTACACCTTC	CSARDRGAPDYGYTF
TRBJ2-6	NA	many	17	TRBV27	TGTGCCAGCAGTCTAGGGGGAGGGATTTCTGGGGCCAACGTCCTGACTTTC	CASSLGGGISGANVLTF
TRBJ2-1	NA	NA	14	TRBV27	TGTGCCAGTATGACTCTTATCTCCTACAATGAGCAGTTCTTC	CASMTLISYNEQFF